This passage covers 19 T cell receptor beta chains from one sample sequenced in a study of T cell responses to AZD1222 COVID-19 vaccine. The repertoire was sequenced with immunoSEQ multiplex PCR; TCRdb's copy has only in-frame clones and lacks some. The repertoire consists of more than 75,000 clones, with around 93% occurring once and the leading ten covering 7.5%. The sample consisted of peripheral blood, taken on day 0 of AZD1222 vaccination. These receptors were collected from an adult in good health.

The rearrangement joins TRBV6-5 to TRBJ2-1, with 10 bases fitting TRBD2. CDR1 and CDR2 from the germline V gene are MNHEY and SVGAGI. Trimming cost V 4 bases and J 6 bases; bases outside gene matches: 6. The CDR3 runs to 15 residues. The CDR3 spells CASSSWTSGFNEQFF. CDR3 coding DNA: TGTGCCAGCAGTTCGTGGACTAGCGGTTTCAATGAGCAGTTCTTC.

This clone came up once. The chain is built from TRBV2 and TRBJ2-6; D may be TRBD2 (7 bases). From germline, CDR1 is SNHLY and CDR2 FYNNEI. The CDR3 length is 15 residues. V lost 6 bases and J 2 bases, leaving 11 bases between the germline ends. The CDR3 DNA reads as TGTGCCAGCAGCGAGGGGGGGCCTGGGGCCAACGTCCTGACTTTC. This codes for CASSEGGPGANVLTF.

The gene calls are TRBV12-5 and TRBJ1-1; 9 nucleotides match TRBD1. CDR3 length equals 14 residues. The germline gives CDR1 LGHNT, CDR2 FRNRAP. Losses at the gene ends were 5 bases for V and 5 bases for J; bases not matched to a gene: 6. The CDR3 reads CASGTTGGRTEAFF. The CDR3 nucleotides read TGTGCTAGTGGTACCACAGGGGGCAGGACTGAAGCTTTCTTT.

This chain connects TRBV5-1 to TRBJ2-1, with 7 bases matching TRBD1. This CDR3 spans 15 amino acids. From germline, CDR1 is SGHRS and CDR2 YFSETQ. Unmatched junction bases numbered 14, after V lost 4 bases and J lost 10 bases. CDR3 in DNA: TGCGCCAGCAGCCGGAACCCGACAGGGATACAAGAGCAGTTCTTC. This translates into CASSRNPTGIQEQFF.

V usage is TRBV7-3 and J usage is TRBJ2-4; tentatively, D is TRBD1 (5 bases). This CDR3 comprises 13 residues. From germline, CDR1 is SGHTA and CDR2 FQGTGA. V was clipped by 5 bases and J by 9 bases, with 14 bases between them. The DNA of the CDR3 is TGTGCCAGCAGCGCATCAGGGTATGGCATTCAGTACTTC. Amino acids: CASSASGYGIQYF.

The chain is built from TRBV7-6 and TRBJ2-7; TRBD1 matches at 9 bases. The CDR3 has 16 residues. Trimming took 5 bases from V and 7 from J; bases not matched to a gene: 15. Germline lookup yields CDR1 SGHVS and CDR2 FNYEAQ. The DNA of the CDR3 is TGTGCCAGCAGCATACGACAGGGGGAAGAAGCTTTAGAGCAGTACTTC. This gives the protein CASSIRQGEEALEQYF.

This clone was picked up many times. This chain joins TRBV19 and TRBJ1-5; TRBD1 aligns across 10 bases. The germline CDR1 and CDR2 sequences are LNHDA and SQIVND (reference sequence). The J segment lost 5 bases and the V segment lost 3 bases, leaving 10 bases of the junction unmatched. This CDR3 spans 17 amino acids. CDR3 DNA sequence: TGTGCCAGTAGTATTAGTCCCGGGACAGGGGTCCATCAGCCCCAGCATTTT. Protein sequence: CASSISPGTGVHQPQHF.

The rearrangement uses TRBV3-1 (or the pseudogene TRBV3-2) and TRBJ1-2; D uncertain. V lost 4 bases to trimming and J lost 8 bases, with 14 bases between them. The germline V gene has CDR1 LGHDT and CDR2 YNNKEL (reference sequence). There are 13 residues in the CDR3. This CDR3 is CASSPGRAGGYTF. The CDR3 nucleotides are TGTGCCAGCAGCCCCGGACGCGCCGGCGGCTACACCTTC.

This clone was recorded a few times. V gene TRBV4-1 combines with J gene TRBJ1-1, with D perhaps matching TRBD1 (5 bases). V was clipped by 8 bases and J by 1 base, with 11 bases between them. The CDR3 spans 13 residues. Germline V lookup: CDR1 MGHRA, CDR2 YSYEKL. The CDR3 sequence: CASAWGENTEAFF. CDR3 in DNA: TGCGCCAGCGCCTGGGGGGAGAACACTGAAGCTTTCTTT.

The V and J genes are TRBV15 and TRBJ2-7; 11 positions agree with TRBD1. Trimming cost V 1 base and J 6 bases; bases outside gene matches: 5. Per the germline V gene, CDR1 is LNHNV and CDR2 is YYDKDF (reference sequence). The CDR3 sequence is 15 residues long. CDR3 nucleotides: TGTGCCACCAGCAGAGTCCGGGACAGGGGGATCGAGCAGTACTTC. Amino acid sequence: CATSRVRDRGIEQYF.

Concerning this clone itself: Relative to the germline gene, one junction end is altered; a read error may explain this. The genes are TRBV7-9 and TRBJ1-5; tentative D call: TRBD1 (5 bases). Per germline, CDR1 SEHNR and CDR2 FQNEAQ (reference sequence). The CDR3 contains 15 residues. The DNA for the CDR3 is TGTGCCAGCAGCTTTTCCGCAGGGAGTAATCCGCCCCAGCATTTT. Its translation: CASSFSAGSNPPQHF.

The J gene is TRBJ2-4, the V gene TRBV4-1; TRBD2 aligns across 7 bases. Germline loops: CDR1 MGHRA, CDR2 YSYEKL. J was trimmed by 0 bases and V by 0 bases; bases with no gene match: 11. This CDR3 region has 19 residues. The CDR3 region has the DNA TGCGCCAGCAGCCAAGAACGGCTAGCGGCTTTCCTAGCCAAAAACATTCAGTACTTC. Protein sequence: CASSQERLAAFLAKNIQYF.

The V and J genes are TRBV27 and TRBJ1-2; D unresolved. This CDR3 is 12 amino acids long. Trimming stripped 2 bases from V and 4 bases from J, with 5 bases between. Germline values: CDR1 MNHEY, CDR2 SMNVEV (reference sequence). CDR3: CASSLEGYGYTF. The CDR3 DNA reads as TGTGCCAGCAGTTTAGAAGGCTATGGCTACACCTTC.

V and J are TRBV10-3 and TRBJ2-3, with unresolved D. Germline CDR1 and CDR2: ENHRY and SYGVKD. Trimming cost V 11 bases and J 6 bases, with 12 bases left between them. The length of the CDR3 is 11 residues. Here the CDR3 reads CASSLRDTQYF. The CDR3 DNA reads TGTGCCTCTTCTCTACGCGATACGCAGTATTTT.

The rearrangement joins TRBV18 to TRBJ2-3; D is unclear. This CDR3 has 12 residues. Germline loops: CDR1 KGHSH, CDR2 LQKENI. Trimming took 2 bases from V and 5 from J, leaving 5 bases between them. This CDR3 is CASSPSLDTQYF. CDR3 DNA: TGTGCCAGCTCACCATCCTTAGATACGCAGTATTTT.

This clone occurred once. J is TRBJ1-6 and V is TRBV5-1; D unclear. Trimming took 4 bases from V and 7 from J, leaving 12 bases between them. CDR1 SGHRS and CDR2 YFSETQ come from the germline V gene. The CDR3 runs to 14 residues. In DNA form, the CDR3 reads TGCGCCAGCAGCGCGCCACGGGTAAATTCACCCCTCCACTTT. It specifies CASSAPRVNSPLHF.

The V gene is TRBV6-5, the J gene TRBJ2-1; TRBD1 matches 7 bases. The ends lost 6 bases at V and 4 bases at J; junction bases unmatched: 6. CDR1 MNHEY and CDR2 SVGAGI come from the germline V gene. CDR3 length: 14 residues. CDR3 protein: CASSQDRTYNEQFF. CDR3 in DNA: TGTGCCAGCAGCCAGGACAGGACATACAATGAGCAGTTCTTC.

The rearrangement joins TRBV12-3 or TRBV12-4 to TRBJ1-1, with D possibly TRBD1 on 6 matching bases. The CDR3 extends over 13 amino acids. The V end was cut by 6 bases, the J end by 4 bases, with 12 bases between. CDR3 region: CASRVNRVTEAFF. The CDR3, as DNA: TGTGCCAGCAGAGTTAACAGGGTCACTGAAGCTTTCTTT.

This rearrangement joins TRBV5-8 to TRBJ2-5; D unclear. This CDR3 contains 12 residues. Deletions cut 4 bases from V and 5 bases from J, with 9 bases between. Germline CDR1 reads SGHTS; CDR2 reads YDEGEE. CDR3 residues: CASSRPLETQYF. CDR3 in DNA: TGTGCCAGCAGCCGGCCCCTGGAGACCCAGTACTTC.